A selection of T cell receptor beta chains follows, all from one sample in a study of cytomegalovirus exposure and HLA in healthy donors. Clones were sequenced by immunoSEQ multiplex PCR, and TCRdb holds only the in-frame ones, with some missing. The sample includes some 140,000 clones, just under 90% of them seen just once. Material for sequencing was PBMCs. The receptors shown here come from a woman in her twenties or thirties in good health and CMV-seronegative. Both conserved end residues are part of each CDR3. Each record gives: D gene, V gene, J gene, CDR3 DNA, CDR3 protein. A D gene is named only where the DNA matches it firmly.

d_gene: TRBD1
v_gene: TRBV5-4
j_gene: TRBJ2-7
CDR3nt: TGTGCCAGCACCCGACAGGGGGCCGACGAGCAGTACTTC
CDR3aa: CASTRQGADEQYF

d_gene: TRBD1
v_gene: TRBV7-6
j_gene: TRBJ2-3
CDR3nt: TGTGCCAGCAGCCCTTGGACAGGAAGCACAGATACGCAGTATTTT
CDR3aa: CASSPWTGSTDTQYF

d_gene: TRBD2
v_gene: TRBV5-4
j_gene: TRBJ2-3
CDR3nt: TGTGCCAGCAGCTTGGTGAGCGGGGGGGCCCAGTGGGATCCGCAGTATTTT
CDR3aa: CASSLVSGGAQWDPQYF

d_gene: .
v_gene: TRBV9
j_gene: TRBJ1-3
CDR3nt: TGTGCCAGCAGCGGGACACACCTCATTAATCCTGGAAACACCATATATTTT
CDR3aa: CASSGTHLINPGNTIYF

d_gene: TRBD1
v_gene: TRBV5-6
j_gene: TRBJ1-2
CDR3nt: TGTGCCAGCAGCTTGGTGAGGGACAGGGATTCAGCTAACTATGGCTACACCTTC
CDR3aa: CASSLVRDRDSANYGYTF

d_gene: .
v_gene: TRBV19
j_gene: TRBJ1-5
CDR3nt: TGTGCCAGTAGTCCAATACTGGCAGGGCAGGCAAATCAGCCCCAGCATTTT
CDR3aa: CASSPILAGQANQPQHF

d_gene: TRBD1
v_gene: TRBV19
j_gene: TRBJ1-2
CDR3nt: TGTGCCAGTAGTCCAGGGACAGAAAACTATGGCTACACCTTC
CDR3aa: CASSPGTENYGYTF

d_gene: .
v_gene: TRBV18
j_gene: TRBJ1-1
CDR3nt: TGTGCCAGCTCACCCCGGGACACCCTGAAAACTGAAGCTTTCTTT
CDR3aa: CASSPRDTLKTEAFF

d_gene: TRBD2
v_gene: TRBV5-4
j_gene: TRBJ2-1
CDR3nt: TGTGCCAGCAGCCTCGGACTAGTTAGAGGTTATGAGCAGTTCTTC
CDR3aa: CASSLGLVRGYEQFF

d_gene: .
v_gene: TRBV5-4
j_gene: TRBJ2-2
CDR3nt: TGTGCCAGCAGCTTTCATCCGGAGGGCGGGGAGCTGTTTTTT
CDR3aa: CASSFHPEGGELFF

d_gene: TRBD2
v_gene: TRBV5-4
j_gene: TRBJ2-3
CDR3nt: TGTGCCAGCAGATCACTAGCGGGGATAAGCACAGATACGCAGTATTTT
CDR3aa: CASRSLAGISTDTQYF

d_gene: .
v_gene: TRBV18
j_gene: TRBJ1-1
CDR3nt: TGTGCCAGCTGCAGTGGGAGTGGCACTGAAGCTTTCTTT
CDR3aa: CASCSGSGTEAFF

d_gene: .
v_gene: TRBV18
j_gene: TRBJ2-7
CDR3nt: TGTGCCAGCTCACCCGCGGGACCCTTCTTTTACGAGCAGTACTTC
CDR3aa: CASSPAGPFFYEQYF

d_gene: .
v_gene: TRBV19
j_gene: TRBJ2-1
CDR3nt: TGTGCCAGTAGCCCGGGACAACTACCCTACAATGAGCAGTTCTTC
CDR3aa: CASSPGQLPYNEQFF

d_gene: .
v_gene: TRBV6-5
j_gene: TRBJ1-2
CDR3nt: TGTGCCAGCAGCCCCGACGGGTGGAACTATGGCTACACCTTC
CDR3aa: CASSPDGWNYGYTF

d_gene: TRBD2
v_gene: TRBV27
j_gene: TRBJ2-1
CDR3nt: TGTGCCAGCAGTGATTCTAGCGGGGGGACCTACAATGAGCAGTTCTTC
CDR3aa: CASSDSSGGTYNEQFF

d_gene: TRBD1
v_gene: TRBV7-9
j_gene: TRBJ1-2
CDR3nt: TGTGCCAGCAGCTTAAGACTGGGACAGGGGCTAGGCTACACCTTC
CDR3aa: CASSLRLGQGLGYTF

d_gene: .
v_gene: TRBV7-9
j_gene: TRBJ2-7
CDR3nt: TGTGCCAGCAGCTTCCCCTCCCGCTACGAGCAGTACTTC
CDR3aa: CASSFPSRYEQYF

d_gene: .
v_gene: TRBV5-4
j_gene: TRBJ2-5
CDR3nt: TGTGCCAGCAGCGCCTCCCGGGTTCGCGAAGAGACCCAGTACTTC
CDR3aa: CASSASRVREETQYF

d_gene: .
v_gene: TRBV7-8
j_gene: TRBJ1-6
CDR3nt: TGTGCCAGCAGCTTGGCCCTCTTCTCCTATAATTCACCCCTCCACTTT
CDR3aa: CASSLALFSYNSPLHF

d_gene: .
v_gene: TRBV1
j_gene: TRBJ2-3
CDR3nt: TGCACCAGCAGCTCGTACAGGGGTACAGATACGCAGTATTTT
CDR3aa: CTSSSYRGTDTQYF

d_gene: TRBD1
v_gene: TRBV28
j_gene: TRBJ1-4
CDR3nt: TGTGCCAGCTCCTATGTGGGACAGGGGAATGAAAAACTGTTTTTT
CDR3aa: CASSYVGQGNEKLFF

d_gene: .
v_gene: TRBV13
j_gene: TRBJ1-1
CDR3nt: TGTGCCAGCACCAAATGGGGCAGAAGCACTGAAGCTTTCTTT
CDR3aa: CASTKWGRSTEAFF

d_gene: TRBD2
v_gene: TRBV4-3
j_gene: TRBJ2-1
CDR3nt: TGCGCCAGCAGTCGGACTAGCGGGGAACAGTTCTTC
CDR3aa: CASSRTSGEQFF

d_gene: .
v_gene: TRBV7-9
j_gene: TRBJ2-7
CDR3nt: TGTTCCAGCAGCTTAGTAGGCAGGGCGTACGAGCAGTACTTC
CDR3aa: CSSSLVGRAYEQYF

d_gene: TRBD2
v_gene: TRBV18
j_gene: TRBJ2-1
CDR3nt: TGTGCCAGCTCACCAACTAGCGGGAGAGTAAATGAGCAGTTCTTC
CDR3aa: CASSPTSGRVNEQFF